This T cell receptor beta chain was retrieved from a study of cytomegalovirus exposure and HLA in healthy donors. Findings of the study overall: Cytomegalovirus-associated status was assigned to some 160 TCR beta chains. Most TCRs appeared rarely, but some public TCRs recurred in many donors. As confirmed in vitro, a few CMV-associated chains were specific for CMV antigens. According to a later analysis, TCR clusters from the first cohort tended to co-occur in the 90 to 150 validation repertoires.

On this clone: Antigen unknown.

The method was immunoSEQ multiplex PCR; TCRdb's version includes in-frame clones alone and lacks a portion of them. The repertoire consists of 100,000 to 150,000 clones, with over 85% occurring once and the leading ten covering 1.5% to 2%. The V gene's germline CDR1 is SNHLY and CDR2 FYNNEI. The V end was cut by 6 bases, the J end by 3 bases, with 6 bases between. The CDR3 is 11 amino acids. Sequenced: PBMCs. The V and J genes are TRBV2 and TRBJ2-7; D remains ambiguous. The TCR comes from a woman aged 18-29 years in good health and CMV-seronegative. CDR3: CASSSSYEQYF. DNA for the CDR3: TGTGCCAGCAGCTCCAGCTACGAGCAGTACTTC. The variable domain in full, with the rest retrieved from reference TRBV2 and TRBJ2-7, is EPEVTQTPSHQVTQMGQEVILRCVPISNHLYFYWYRQILGQKVEFLVSFYNNEISEKSEIFDDQFSVERPDGSNFTLKIRSTKLEDSAMYFCASSSSYEQYFGPGTRLTVT.